This TCR beta chain was sequenced for a study of beta chain features in type 1 diabetes. Comments on this clone: Antigen specificity is unknown.

Overall study findings and caveats: PCR might favor shorter templates, but any such skew would affect patients and controls equally. Among all four CD4+ subsets, Type 1 diabetes patients had TCRB CDR3s that were moderately but significantly shorter.

Sequenced material consisted of expressed TCRB transcripts (all of the isolated RNA was reverse transcribed). Mean read depth for naive, central memory and regulatory T cell samples was about 3.6 million reads. Measured with immunoSEQ multiplex PCR; TCRdb has only the in-frame clones, and not every one. The repertoire includes 140,000 to 150,000 clones, about 50% of them detected once, and under 0.45% sits in the top ten. Germline loops: CDR1 MNHEY, CDR2 SMNVEV (reference sequence). V shed 6 bases, J shed 5 bases, and the junction held 9 bases outside the gene matches. CDR3 length equals 14 residues.

The genes are TRBV27 and TRBJ2-7; 8 nucleotides align to TRBD1. The receptor was isolated from a man between 18 and 35 years old in good health. Source material: Tregs from blood. The CDR3 region has the DNA TGTGCCAGCAGCCAACGGGCAGGGGGCAACGAGCAGTACTTC. The encoded protein is CASSQRAGGNEQYF.